Described below is a single T cell receptor beta chain sequence and its context. Its antigen is as yet unknown. The repertoire was sequenced with immunoSEQ multiplex PCR; TCRdb's copy has only in-frame clones and lacks some. Of some 80,000 clones listed, nearly 90% were seen once; the top ten hold over 2.5%. This record comes from a study of OX40 agonist ivuxolimab in advanced cancers. Trimming stripped 4 bases from V and 4 bases from J, with 16 bases between. Germline CDR1 is MNHEY and CDR2 is SMNVEV (reference sequence). The CDR3 is 15 residues long. General observations from the study: The study did not work out the antigen specificity of the expanded peripheral T cells.

The sample here was CD4+ or CD8+ T cells sorted from blood, taken in a trial of the OX40 agonist ivuxolimab. The chain has TRBV27 and TRBJ1-2, with D perhaps matching TRBD1 (6 bases). The sequence was collected from an adult with an advanced solid tumor such as melanoma, head and neck, liver or kidney cancer. The CDR3 region has the DNA TGTGCCAGCAGTTCTACAGGGATTTTGGGCTATGGCTACACCTTC. It encodes CASSSTGILGYGYTF.